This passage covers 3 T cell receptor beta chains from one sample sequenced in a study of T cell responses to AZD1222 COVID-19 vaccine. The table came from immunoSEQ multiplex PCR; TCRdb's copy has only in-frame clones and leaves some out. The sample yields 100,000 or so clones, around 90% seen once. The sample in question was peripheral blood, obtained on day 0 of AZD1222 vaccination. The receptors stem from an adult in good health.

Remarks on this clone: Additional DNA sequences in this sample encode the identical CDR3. CDR3 sequence: CATGGGGTDTQYF. The CDR3 DNA reads as TGTGCCACAGGGGGGGGCGGCACAGATACGCAGTATTTT. This chain joins TRBV10-3 and TRBJ2-3; D tentatively fits TRBD1 or TRBD2 (7 bases each). V shed 10 bases and J shed 1 base, with 12 bases lying between them. This CDR3 contains 13 residues. CDR1 and CDR2 from the germline V gene are ENHRY and SYGVKD.

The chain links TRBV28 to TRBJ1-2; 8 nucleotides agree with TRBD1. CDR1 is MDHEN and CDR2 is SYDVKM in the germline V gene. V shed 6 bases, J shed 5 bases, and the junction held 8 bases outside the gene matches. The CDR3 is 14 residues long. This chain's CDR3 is CASREGRGRYGYTF. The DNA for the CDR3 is TGTGCCAGCAGGGAGGGCAGGGGGCGGTATGGCTACACCTTC.

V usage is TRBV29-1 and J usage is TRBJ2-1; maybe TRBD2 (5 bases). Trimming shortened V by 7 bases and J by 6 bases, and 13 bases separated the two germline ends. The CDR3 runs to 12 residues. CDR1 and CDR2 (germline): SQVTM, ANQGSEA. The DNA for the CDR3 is TGCAGCGCCGGGGATTTTGGCAATGAGCAGTTCTTC. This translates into CSAGDFGNEQFF.